Below are 17 T cell receptor beta chains sequenced from a single sample in a study of identical twins. MiXCR was run by TCRdb on the 5' RACE reads, yielding one entry per CDR3 protein. Altogether around 470,000 distinct CDR3 sequences are present, approximately 14% being singletons, with the ten largest covering roughly 0.5%. These same records also appear under a second study, on yellow fever vaccine responses in identical twins.

The specimen was CD4+ T cells sorted from blood. The receptors stem from a woman under 30 in good health.

The chain uses TRBV6-4 and TRBJ2-3, with 11 bases lining up with TRBD2. The V segment lost 5 bases and the J segment 0 bases; nucleotides outside the gene matches: 13. The germline V gene encodes CDR1 MRHNA and CDR2 SNTAGT. This CDR3 has 19 residues. Written as DNA, the CDR3 is TGTGCCAGCAGTACCTCGATCGGACTAGCGGGCCTGAGCACAGATACGCAGTATTTT. Protein: CASSTSIGLAGLSTDTQYF.

The genes are TRBV7-2 and TRBJ2-1; D is perhaps TRBD2 (5 bases). The V gene's germline CDR1 is SGHTA and CDR2 FQGNSA. V was clipped by 5 bases and J by 2 bases, with 13 bases between them. CDR3 size: 15 residues. CDR3 protein: CASSKDVATYNEQFF. CDR3 sequence (DNA): TGTGCCAGCAGCAAAGACGTAGCGACCTACAATGAGCAGTTCTTC. Variable domain in full (rest from reference TRBV7-2 and TRBJ2-1): GAGVSQSPSNKVTEKGKDVELRCDPISGHTALYWYRQSLGQGLEFLIYFQGNSAPDKSGLPSDRFSAERTGGSVSTLTIQRTQQEDSAVYLCASSKDVATYNEQFFGPGTRLTVL.

The rearrangement links TRBV15 to TRBJ2-2; D perhaps matches TRBD1 (6 bases). Per germline, CDR1 LNHNV and CDR2 YYDKDF (reference sequence). The CDR3 sequence is 17 residues long. V was shortened by 3 bases and J by 0 bases, with 14 bases between the two germline ends. CDR3 protein: CATSRATGIANTGELFF. DNA of the CDR3: TGTGCCACCAGCAGGGCTACAGGGATCGCGAACACCGGGGAGCTGTTTTTT.

The chain employs TRBV5-1 and TRBJ2-1; D may be TRBD1 (5 bases). The V end was cut by 0 bases, the J end by 2 bases, with 9 bases between. Germline-derived CDR1 and CDR2 are SGHRS and YFSETQ. The CDR3 loop spans 15 amino acids. The CDR3 region has the DNA TGCGCCAGCAGCTTGGCCTTACAGGCCTACAATGAGCAGTTCTTC. The encoded protein is CASSLALQAYNEQFF.

The chain is built from TRBV9 and TRBJ2-1, with 9 bases that match TRBD1. Per germline, CDR1 SGDLS and CDR2 YYNGEE. The CDR3 contains 16 residues. V was clipped by 4 bases and J by 5 bases; unmatched bases: 10. The CDR3 spells CASSPSTGTGHNEQFF. Here the CDR3 DNA reads TGTGCCAGCAGCCCGAGCACCGGGACAGGGCACAATGAGCAGTTCTTC.

This clonotype was observed a few times. This chain uses TRBV19 with TRBJ1-1; 9 nucleotides align to TRBD1. From germline, CDR1 is LNHDA and CDR2 SQIVND (reference sequence). This CDR3 is built from 15 residues. With 8 bases clipped from V and 3 bases from J, the junction kept 10 bases outside the gene matches. CDR3 DNA: TGTGCCAGTGATACAGGGGGCAGTTTGTACACTGAAGCTTTCTTT. Translating it yields CASDTGGSLYTEAFF.

This clonotype was found a few times. The gene calls are TRBV29-1 and TRBJ2-1, with 8 positions matching TRBD2. The CDR3 is made up of 15 amino acids. Germline CDR1 SQVTM, CDR2 ANQGSEA. V dropped 4 bases and J dropped 3; count of bases not matched to a gene: 8. CDR3 protein: CSVAETSANYNEQFF. For the CDR3, the DNA is TGCAGCGTTGCCGAGACTAGCGCAAACTACAATGAGCAGTTCTTC.

The chain recombines TRBV5-1 with TRBJ2-7, with TRBD2 matching 13 bases. The CDR3 consists of 16 residues. Germline trimming cut 5 bases from V and 3 bases from J; bases unmatched to any gene: 8. CDR1 and CDR2 (germline): SGHRS, YFSETQ. The CDR3 DNA follows: TGCGCCAGCAGAATCACCGGGACTAGCGGGAACTACGAGCAGTACTTC. Protein product: CASRITGTSGNYEQYF.

This sequence joins TRBV7-3 and TRBJ2-7; TRBD1 aligns across 9 bases. The CDR3 runs to 14 residues. V lost 4 bases to trimming and J lost 4 bases; unmatched junction nucleotides: 5. CDR1 is SGHTA, CDR2 FQGTGA, per germline. CDR3 DNA: TGTGCCAGCAGCTCCCGAGGACAGGGGTACGAGCAGTACTTC. Protein: CASSSRGQGYEQYF. The full variable domain, with the rest looked up from reference TRBV7-3 and TRBJ2-7, is GAGVSQTPSNKVTEKGKYVELRCDPISGHTALYWYRQSLGQGPEFLIYFQGTGAADDSGLPNDRFFAVRPEGSVSTLKIQRTERGDSAVYLCASSSRGQGYEQYFGPGTRLTVT.

This clonotype was seen only a few times. This rearrangement joins TRBV5-1 to TRBJ2-3, with 7 bases aligning to TRBD2. V gave up 5 bases and J gave up 0 bases; unmatched junction bases: 6. Germline V lookup: CDR1 SGHRS, CDR2 YFSETQ. This CDR3 has 15 amino acids. The CDR3 region is CASREGRGSTDTQYF. Here the CDR3 DNA reads TGCGCCAGCAGAGAAGGGAGGGGAAGCACAGATACGCAGTATTTT.

This clonotype was recorded a few times. V usage is TRBV20-1 and J usage is TRBJ2-7; no reliable D call. This CDR3 region has 12 residues. Germline V lookup: CDR1 DFQATT, CDR2 SNEGSKA (reference sequence). Trimming stripped 0 bases from V and 4 bases from J, with 7 bases between. The CDR3 spells CSAREDTYEQYF. The CDR3 coding sequence is TGCAGTGCTAGAGAAGATACTTACGAGCAGTACTTC.

The chain recombines TRBV5-4 with TRBJ1-4; 8 nucleotides agree with TRBD1. Germline loops: CDR1 SGHNT, CDR2 YYREEE (reference sequence). V trimming: 4 bases; J trimming: 8 bases; junction bases outside the gene matches: 7. The CDR3 runs to 14 residues. This CDR3 reads CASSPGGRGEKLFF. The CDR3, as DNA: TGTGCCAGCAGCCCAGGGGGCCGGGGCGAAAAACTGTTTTTT.

The chain has TRBV12-3 or TRBV12-4 and TRBJ2-1, with 8 bases that match TRBD1. This CDR3 region has 13 residues. The J segment lost 5 bases and the V segment lost 5 bases, leaving 2 bases of the junction unmatched. The DNA for the CDR3 is TGTGCCAGCAGTGGACAGGGACACAATGAGCAGTTCTTC. It translates to CASSGQGHNEQFF.

This clonotype showed up just once. The V gene is TRBV20-1, the J gene TRBJ2-5; the match to TRBD1 covers 10 bases. In germline, CDR1 is DFQATT, CDR2 SNEGSKA (reference sequence). The trim removed 6 bases at V and 3 bases at J, leaving 4 bases unmatched. This CDR3 has 13 residues. The CDR3 nucleotides are TGCAGTGCCGCGGACAGGGGGAAAGAGACCCAGTACTTC. Translating it yields CSAADRGKETQYF.

The V and J genes are TRBV29-1 and TRBJ1-4; a weak D match, TRBD1 (6 bases). Germline loops: CDR1 SQVTM, CDR2 ANQGSEA. CDR3 length: 13 residues. V was shortened by 6 bases and J by 1 base, with 9 bases between the two germline ends. CDR3: CSVAGVTNEKLFF. CDR3 bases: TGCAGCGTGGCAGGGGTAACTAATGAAAAACTGTTTTTT.

The chain recombines TRBV15 with TRBJ2-7; a possible D gene is TRBD2 (6 bases). Trimming took off 2 bases at V and 7 bases at J, with 24 bases between the two ends. Germline CDR1 reads LNHNV; CDR2 reads YYDKDF (reference sequence). The CDR3 is 17 residues long. This CDR3 reads CATSRRAGDRAGGEQYF. DNA for the CDR3: TGTGCCACCAGCAGACGTGCCGGGGACCGGGCCGGAGGGGAGCAGTACTTC.

This clonotype was counted only a few times. The genes are TRBV5-1 and TRBJ2-7; the match to TRBD1 covers 9 bases. The CDR3 extends over 14 amino acids. Germline trimming cut 5 bases from V and 5 bases from J; bases unmatched to any gene: 8. Per the germline V gene, CDR1 is SGHRS and CDR2 is YFSETQ. The CDR3 nucleotides read TGCGCCAGCAGAATACAGGGGGCGGGCAACGAGCAGTACTTC. Translated, it gives CASRIQGAGNEQYF. Variable domain in full (rest from reference TRBV5-1 and TRBJ2-7): KAGVTQTPRYLIKTRGQQVTLSCSPISGHRSVSWYQQTPGQGLQFLFEYFSETQRNKGNFPGRFSGRQFSNSRSEMNVSTLELGDSALYLCASRIQGAGNEQYFGPGTRLTVT.